The 20 T cell receptor beta chains presented below share a single source sample, sequenced in a study of shared clonotypes between healthy human individuals. Generated by immunoSEQ multiplex PCR, the TCRdb table keeps only in-frame clones and is missing some. The sample holds 2 million to 3 million clones; over 85% are singletons and the top ten take 0.36%. The sample taken for sequencing was naive CD4+ T cells from PBMCs. Subset given: CD45RA+ positively selected. Receptors originate from a young man in good health. Some clones in this sample may be carry-over from other donors' samples.

The J gene is TRBJ1-1, the V gene TRBV5-6; no firm D call. This CDR3 contains 15 residues. The V end lost 0 bases, the J end lost 1 base, and 10 bases lay between the germline ends. Germline CDR1 is SGHDT and CDR2 is YYEEEE. The CDR3 region has the DNA TGTGCCAGCAGCTTGGTAGGGCAGAGGAACACTGAAGCTTTCTTT. Its protein is CASSLVGQRNTEAFF.

This clone was recorded only once. J is TRBJ2-7 and V is TRBV7-3; unclear D gene. Germline CDR1 reads SGHTA; CDR2 reads FQGTGA. V was cut by 5 bases and J by 0 bases, with 11 bases left in between. The CDR3 contains 14 residues. The CDR3 region has the DNA TGTGCCAGCAGCACGGACGGGCACTCCTACGAGCAGTACTTC. It translates to CASSTDGHSYEQYF.

CDR3 sequence: CASSITRDRGVLNTEAFF. CDR3 sequence (DNA): TGTGCCAGCAGCATTACCCGGGACAGGGGCGTTCTGAACACTGAAGCTTTCTTT. The gene calls are TRBV7-9 and TRBJ1-1; TRBD1 matches 10 bases. V lost 5 bases and J lost 0; bases outside the gene matches: 12. This CDR3 is 18 amino acids long. Germline V gene data show CDR1 as SEHNR and CDR2 as FQNEAQ (reference sequence).

The chain is built from TRBV20-1 and TRBJ2-7; weak D call: TRBD2 (5 bases). Germline V gives CDR1 DFQATT, CDR2 SNEGSKA (reference sequence). CDR3 length: 11 amino acids. The V gene lost 7 bases and the J gene lost 7 bases, with 14 bases spanning the gap. CDR3 amino acids: CSEFREGEQYF. CDR3 coding DNA: TGCAGTGAATTCCGGGAAGGGGAGCAGTACTTC.

The chain joins TRBV2 to TRBJ1-2; weak D call: TRBD1 (5 bases). Trimming shortened V by 8 bases and J by 5 bases, and 12 bases separated the two germline ends. This CDR3 spans 12 amino acids. Germline V gene sequence: CDR1 SNHLY, CDR2 FYNNEI. This CDR3 reads CASRQGSYGYTF. The CDR3 bases are TGTGCCAGCCGGCAGGGTTCTTATGGCTACACCTTC.

As for this clone: Within the sample, other DNA sequences also encode this same CDR3. The chain employs TRBV5-1 and TRBJ2-7; D is unresolved. The CDR3 covers 15 residues. Germline V gene lookup returns CDR1 SGHRS and CDR2 YFSETQ. V lost 0 bases, J lost 0 bases, and 10 bases lay in between. Here the CDR3 reads CASSLVGRSSYEQYF. CDR3 nucleotides: TGCGCCAGCAGCTTGGTAGGCAGGTCCTCCTACGAGCAGTACTTC.

In the case of this clone: Other DNA sequences in this sample translate to the same CDR3. The chain links TRBV29-1 to TRBJ1-1, with unresolved D. Trimming stripped 4 bases from V and 1 base from J, with 7 bases between. This CDR3 spans 12 amino acids. Germline values: CDR1 SQVTM, CDR2 ANQGSEA. The CDR3 here is CSVGAANTEAFF. The CDR3 bases are TGCAGCGTTGGGGCAGCGAACACTGAAGCTTTCTTT.

This clone is a singleton in its sample. V and J are TRBV28 and TRBJ2-3; D remains unclear. The V end lost 4 bases, the J end lost 0 bases, and 11 bases lay between the germline ends. This CDR3 contains 15 residues. Germline assignment: CDR1 MDHEN and CDR2 SYDVKM. CDR3 DNA sequence: TGTGCCAGCAGTTCGCCCGGCAAAAGCACAGATACGCAGTATTTT. As protein: CASSSPGKSTDTQYF.

The chain combines TRBV7-3 with TRBJ2-6; no clear D. The germline gives CDR1 SGHTA, CDR2 FQGTGA. The V and J ends lost 4 bases and 2 bases respectively, with 12 bases between them. The CDR3 runs 16 residues. CDR3 DNA sequence: TGTGCCAGCAGCTCCCTTCCTGGGGCTGGGGCCAACGTCCTGACTTTC. Residues: CASSSLPGAGANVLTF.

Comments on this clone: Additional DNA sequences in this sample encode the identical CDR3. This rearrangement joins TRBV5-6 to TRBJ2-5; 7 bases line up with TRBD1. This CDR3 contains 14 residues. The germline V gene encodes CDR1 SGHDT and CDR2 YYEEEE. The V and J ends lost 1 base and 4 bases, in that order; junction bases with no gene match: 4. The CDR3 DNA follows: TGTGCCAGCAGCTTGAGAGGGGGCGGAGAGACCCAGTACTTC. Amino acids: CASSLRGGGETQYF.

This chain connects TRBV5-1 to TRBJ1-2; perhaps TRBD1 as D (5 bases). V lost 2 bases to trimming and J lost 8 bases, with 13 bases between them. The CDR3 contains 13 residues. The germline CDR1 and CDR2 sequences are SGHRS and YFSETQ. CDR3 coding DNA: TGCGCCAGCAGCTTAGGTCCCCGACAGGGCTACACCTTC. It is translated as CASSLGPRQGYTF.

The rearrangement joins TRBV10-3 to TRBJ2-1, with D unresolved. The CDR3 spans 12 residues. Germline-derived CDR1 and CDR2 are ENHRY and SYGVKD. Trimming cost V 2 bases and J 5 bases, with 4 bases left between them. The CDR3 spells CAISERDNEQFF. In DNA form, the CDR3 reads TGTGCCATCAGTGAGAGGGACAATGAGCAGTTCTTC.

V and J are TRBV4-1 and TRBJ2-1; 10 nucleotides match TRBD1. Germline V gene data show CDR1 as MGHRA and CDR2 as YSYEKL. The CDR3 consists of 16 residues. V lost 3 bases to trimming and J lost 4 bases; unmatched junction nucleotides: 6. In DNA, the CDR3 is TGCGCCAGCAGCCAGCCCGGGACAGGGGAATACAATGAGCAGTTCTTC. Its protein is CASSQPGTGEYNEQFF.

The V and J genes are TRBV23-1 and TRBJ2-1; D may match TRBD1 or TRBD2 (5 bases each). TRBV23-1 is designated an ORF whose function remains uncertain. The CDR3 has 15 amino acids. Trimming shortened V by 8 bases and J by 0 bases, and 14 bases separated the two germline ends. CDR3 nucleotides: TGCGCCAGCGGGACGGTACCAAACTCCTACAATGAGCAGTTCTTC. It specifies CASGTVPNSYNEQFF.

The chain joins TRBV15 to TRBJ1-1; 10 nucleotides match TRBD1. V dropped 7 bases and J dropped 3; count of bases not matched to a gene: 11. Germline-derived CDR1 and CDR2 are LNHNV and YYDKDF (reference sequence). The CDR3 runs to 16 residues. The DNA of the CDR3 is TGTGCCACCACCAGGGGACGGGGACAGGGGCACACTGAAGCTTTCTTT. This codes for CATTRGRGQGHTEAFF.

This clone is a singleton in its sample. CDR3 in DNA: TGCAGTGCTGTAGGAGTAGAGACCCAGTACTTC. It specifies CSAVGVETQYF. The chain joins TRBV20-1 to TRBJ2-5; D is undetermined. The CDR3 contains 11 residues. The V end lost 5 bases, the J end lost 4 bases, and 8 bases lay between the germline ends. Germline CDR1 is DFQATT and CDR2 is SNEGSKA (reference sequence).

This chain connects TRBV2 to TRBJ1-1, with 7 bases fitting TRBD1. Germline values: CDR1 SNHLY, CDR2 FYNNEI. V lost 5 bases, J lost 5 bases, and 8 bases stayed unmatched. There are 14 residues in the CDR3. The CDR3 is CASSKTGDGTEAFF. The CDR3 region has the DNA TGTGCCAGCAGTAAAACAGGGGACGGGACTGAAGCTTTCTTT.

V is TRBV6-5 and J is TRBJ2-1, with D perhaps matching TRBD1 or TRBD2 (6 bases each). V shed 7 bases and J shed 8 bases, with 21 bases lying between them. Germline CDR1 reads MNHEY; CDR2 reads SVGAGI. The CDR3 runs 15 residues. CDR3 sequence (DNA): TGTGCCAGCACCTCCACCAGGACAGCGGGCCATGAGCAGTTCTTC. Protein: CASTSTRTAGHEQFF.

The chain has TRBV28 and TRBJ2-5; 11 bases agree with TRBD2. Germline V gene sequence: CDR1 MDHEN, CDR2 SYDVKM. Losses at the gene ends were 7 bases for V and 4 bases for J; bases not matched to a gene: 8. The CDR3 spans 15 residues. CDR3 sequence (DNA): TGTGCCAGCAACCTTAGCGGGAGGGCCCCAGAGACCCAGTACTTC. Translation gives CASNLSGRAPETQYF.

The chain links TRBV10-3 to TRBJ2-1, with 10 nucleotides matching TRBD2. This CDR3 is 15 amino acids long. Trimming cost V 6 bases and J 2 bases; bases outside gene matches: 4. CDR1 and CDR2 (germline): ENHRY, SYGVKD. This CDR3 reads CAISTGLAAYNEQFF. CDR3 DNA sequence: TGTGCCATCAGCACAGGACTAGCGGCCTACAATGAGCAGTTCTTC.